This T cell receptor (beta chain) was sequenced during a study of T cells in Graves' hyperthyroidism and ophthalmopathy. Whole-study context: Peripheral blood was obtained at initial diagnosis, preceding any treatment. Points from the study as a whole: The authors' 13 V-J model separated ophthalmopathy from stable hyperthyroidism.

Points on this clonotype: Its antigen is unknown.

This CDR3 is built from 15 residues. The V gene's germline CDR1 is SGHDT and CDR2 YYEEEE. J lost 6 bases, V lost 0 bases, and 5 bases had no gene match. No progression to ophthalmopathy during 18 months of follow-up defined stable disease. Among the patients, aged 18 to 65, hyperthyroidism was newly diagnosed and had lasted under 2 months. RNA transcripts gave rise to amplified TCR beta CDR3 regions. A set of HTBI primers served as the primers for a first-round RT-PCR of the TCR CDR3. TCRdb reprocessed the multiplex PCR reads via MiXCR and lists one record per CDR3 protein. The table records roughly 660,000 distinct CDR3 sequences, 15% to 20% of them present only once.

Sequencing input: blood. The gene calls are TRBV5-6 and TRBJ2-1, with 8 bases aligning to TRBD2. This receptor was taken from a man aged 45 to 65 with Graves' hyperthyroidism. CDR3 nucleotides: TGTGCCAGCAGCTTGGATGCGGGAGGAGGCAATGAGCAGTTCTTC. This sequence encodes CASSLDAGGGNEQFF.